This entry lists 17 T cell receptor beta chains sequenced from one sample in a study of tumor-infiltrating lymphocytes in primary liver carcinoma. The authors took blood RNA from unsorted whole blood and also extracted germline DNA. Constant-region priming of around 500 ng total RNA yielded TCR beta cDNA. Libraries covering TCR beta were generated through three nested multiplex PCR rounds (using a slightly modified ARM-PCR). Each of the first two PCR rounds ran 9 to 11 cycles with TRBV1-TRBV30 forward and C-beta reverse primers. One entry per CDR3 protein, called by TCRdb with MiXCR from the multiplex PCR reads. The sample yields 300,000 to 400,000 distinct CDR3 sequences, about two thirds seen once. The sample taken for sequencing was peripheral blood. The receptors stem from a man aged 35 to 55 with primary liver carcinoma and hepatitis B virus infection.

On this clonotype itself: An end of the junction does not agree with germline; a read error may underlie this. The V call is TRBV12-3 or TRBV12-4, the J call TRBJ1-2, with D perhaps matching TRBD1 (5 bases). CDR3 length: 14 amino acids. The CDR3 sequence: CASSLGRTNYDYTF. CDR3 DNA: TGTGCCAGCAGTTTGGGGCGGACTAACTATGACTACACCTTC.

The chain recombines TRBV7-9 with TRBJ1-2; D gene unclear. V shed 2 bases and J shed 8 bases, with 15 bases lying between them. The germline V gene has CDR1 SEHNR and CDR2 FQNEAQ (reference sequence). The CDR3 runs 14 residues. The CDR3 reads CASSLSPGVDGYTF. CDR3 nucleotide sequence: TGTGCCAGCAGCTTAAGCCCTGGGGTGGACGGCTACACCTTC.

A remark on this clonotype: Since a much larger clone is just one base distant, this may be a read error. The CDR3 nucleotides are TGTGCCAGCAGTTCAATTTGGTGGGTTGCGTACGAGCAGTACTTC. As protein: CASSSIWWVAYEQYF. The chain employs TRBV6-6 and TRBJ2-7; D uncertain. Looked up from germline, CDR1 is MNHNY and CDR2 is SVGAGI (reference sequence). Trimming cost V 4 bases and J 4 bases, with 17 bases left between them. There are 15 residues in the CDR3.

A remark on this clonotype: With a much larger clone just one base away, this may be a read error. The chain uses TRBV12-3 or TRBV12-4 and TRBJ1-5; D ambiguous. The CDR3 sequence is 15 residues long. The chain's CDR3 is CASILLADSNQPQHF. CDR3 bases: TGTGCCAGCATTTTACTGGCAGATAGCAATCAGCCCCAGCATTTT.

The chain couples TRBV5-4 to TRBJ2-3, with 8 bases matching TRBD1. Germline V gene sequence: CDR1 SGHNT, CDR2 YYREEE (reference sequence). Unmatched junction bases numbered 4, after V lost 4 bases and J lost 3 bases. The CDR3 contains 14 residues. CDR3 nucleotides: TGTGCCAGCAGCCCGAGGACAGGGACAGATACGCAGTATTTT. Encoded protein: CASSPRTGTDTQYF. Full variable domain (missing parts from reference TRBV5-4 and TRBJ2-3): ETGVTQSPTHLIKTRGQQVTLRCSSQSGHNTVSWYQQALGQGPQFIFQYYREEENGRGNFPPRFSGLQFPNYSSELNVNALELDDSALYLCASSPRTGTDTQYFGPGTRLTVL.

This clonotype was observed a handful of times. This chain uses TRBV28 with TRBJ2-5; D perhaps matches TRBD2 (6 bases). Per the germline V gene, CDR1 is MDHEN and CDR2 is SYDVKM. The germline V and J ends were trimmed by 6 bases and 2 bases, with 22 bases remaining between them. This CDR3 contains 17 residues. The CDR3 DNA is TGTGCCAGCAGCAATCCCAGTAGCGGAGCCCGACAAGAGACCCAGTACTTC. It specifies CASSNPSSGARQETQYF.

Note on this clonotype: A much larger clone differs from this one at a single base, so this may be a read error. The rearrangement links TRBV12-3 or TRBV12-4 to TRBJ1-5; no reliable D call. The CDR3 contains 14 residues. The CDR3 loop is CASSFRFGDQHQHF. CDR3 bases: TGTGCCAGCAGTTTCCGCTTTGGGGATCAGCACCAGCATTTT.

This clonotype turned up a few times. The junction and the germline gene differ at one end; a read error may be behind it. This rearrangement joins TRBV11-2 to TRBJ2-5; 9 positions match TRBD1. Germline CDR1 reads SGHAT; CDR2 reads FQNNGV. CDR3 length: 15 residues. The CDR3 nucleotides read TGTGTCAGCAGCCAACCGGACAGGGGAGTGGAGGCCCAGTACTTC. Its translation: CVSSQPDRGVEAQYF. Full variable domain (remainder filled in from reference TRBV11-2 and TRBJ2-5): EAGVAQSPRYKIIEKRQSVAFWCNPISGHATLYWYQQILGQGPKLLIQFQNNGVVDDSQLPKDRFSAERLKGVDSTLKIQPAKLEDSAVYLCVSSQPDRGVEAQYFGPGTRLLVL.

Concerning this clonotype: A much larger clone lies one base from this, so it may be a read error. The CDR3 here is CASSPPKGDTQYF. DNA for the CDR3: TGTGCCAGCAGTCCCCCTAAGGGAGATACGCAGTATTTT. The V call is TRBV12-3 or TRBV12-4, the J call TRBJ2-3, with no clear D. This CDR3 is built from 13 residues. The germline V and J ends were trimmed by 5 bases and 5 bases, with 11 bases remaining between them.

This sequence joins TRBV4-2 and TRBJ2-5; 13 bases align to TRBD2. The CDR3 runs 16 residues. Germline lookup yields CDR1 LGHNA and CDR2 YNFKEQ. The V segment lost 1 base and the J segment 5 bases; nucleotides outside the gene matches: 4. CDR3 in amino acids: CASSQGTSGSIETQYF. DNA of the CDR3: TGTGCCAGCAGCCAAGGGACTAGCGGGAGTATCGAGACCCAGTACTTC.

To note about this clonotype: This sequence may be a read error, since a much larger clone differs from it by one base. The chain links TRBV6-5 to TRBJ2-1; 7 bases are a match to TRBD2. The CDR3 runs 13 residues. Looked up from germline, CDR1 is MNHEY and CDR2 is SVGAGI. DNA of the CDR3: TGTGCCAGCAGACGCACTAGCGTCAATGACCAGTTCTTC. It yields the protein CASRRTSVNDQFF.

With regard to this clonotype: This likely comes from a read error, as the CDR3 has no conserved phenylalanine or tryptophan at its end. The rearrangement uses TRBV11-2 and TRBJ2-2, with D maybe TRBD1 (6 bases). This CDR3 has 16 amino acids. Germline CDR1 is SGHAT and CDR2 is FQNNGV. V lost 0 bases to trimming and J lost 3 bases, with 11 bases between them. The DNA for the CDR3 is TGTGCCAGCAGCTTAGAGGGCAGGACAGACACCGGGGAGCTGTTTTAT. Translated, it gives CASSLEGRTDTGELFY.

Worth noting for this clonotype: A read error may produce the germline difference seen at one junction end. The rearrangement uses TRBV12-3 or TRBV12-4 and TRBJ2-3; D remains ambiguous. This CDR3 contains 15 residues. CDR3 sequence reads: CASSSLGSGTDTRYF. The CDR3 nucleotides read TGTGCCAGCAGTTCCCTCGGTTCGGGCACAGATACGCGGTATTTT.

This clonotype was counted ten times or more. The chain uses TRBV12-3 or TRBV12-4 and TRBJ2-7, with TRBD1 matching 11 bases. The CDR3 has 15 residues. Trimming at V came to 6 bases and at J to 0 bases, leaving 4 bases not matched to a gene. CDR3 residues: CASSPGQGASYEQYF. The DNA for the CDR3 is TGTGCCAGCAGCCCAGGACAGGGGGCCTCCTACGAGCAGTACTTC.

For this clonotype: Compared with germline, one end of the junction differs, possibly owing to a read error. The chain has TRBV11-2 and TRBJ2-2; D possibly corresponds to TRBD1 (6 bases). Germline values: CDR1 SGHAT, CDR2 FQNNGV. The CDR3 totals 15 residues. The CDR3, as DNA: TGTGCCAACAGCTTTAGTCGACAGGTTGCTGGGGAGCTGTTTTTT. Translating it yields CANSFSRQVAGELFF.

The rearrangement links TRBV11-2 to TRBJ2-7; D remains ambiguous. Germline CDR1 reads SGHAT; CDR2 reads FQNNGV. With 8 bases removed from V and 4 bases from J, the gap between germline ends came to 12 bases. CDR3 length: 12 residues. As DNA, the CDR3 is TGTGCCAGCTGCTCGAAAGGGTACGAGCAGTACTTC. Translating it yields CASCSKGYEQYF. Variable domain in full (rest from reference TRBV11-2 and TRBJ2-7): EAGVAQSPRYKIIEKRQSVAFWCNPISGHATLYWYQQILGQGPKLLIQFQNNGVVDDSQLPKDRFSAERLKGVDSTLKIQPAKLEDSAVYLCASCSKGYEQYFGPGTRLTVT.

This chain links TRBV30 with TRBJ2-4; D tentatively fits TRBD1 or TRBD2 (5 bases each). V dropped 5 bases and J dropped 0 bases, with 8 bases sitting between them. CDR1 is GTSNPN, CDR2 SVGIG, per germline (reference sequence). The CDR3 runs 13 residues. CDR3 sequence reads: CAWGTLAKNIQYF. CDR3 sequence (DNA): TGTGCCTGGGGGACGTTAGCCAAAAACATTCAGTACTTC.